The 25 T cell receptor beta chains given below trace back to one sample, sequenced in a study of CD8+ T cells in alopecia areata. The treatment: oral pan-JAK inhibitor, 5-10 mg twice daily. RNA extraction and reverse transcription yielded cDNA as sequencing template. Produced via immunoSEQ multiplex PCR; TCRdb's table is partial and in-frame only. The table lists about 290,000 clones, roughly 60% of them singletons. This specimen consisted of CD4+ T cells sorted from blood, obtained at week 24, from a patient treated with tofacitinib. The receptors shown here come from a human donor with alopecia areata.

This chain links TRBV2 with TRBJ2-6, with unresolved D. The V gene lost 4 bases and the J gene lost 3 bases, with 4 bases spanning the gap. Germline loops: CDR1 SNHLY, CDR2 FYNNEI. The CDR3 has 13 residues. The DNA for the CDR3 is TGTGCCAGCAGTGGGCGTGGGGCCAACGTCCTGACTTTC. It encodes CASSGRGANVLTF. The complete variable domain, with remaining parts taken from reference TRBV2 and TRBJ2-6, reads EPEVTQTPSHQVTQMGQEVILRCVPISNHLYFYWYRQILGQKVEFLVSFYNNEISEKSEIFDDQFSVERPDGSNFTLKIRSTKLEDSAMYFCASSGRGANVLTFGAGSRLTVL.

This clone was recorded a few times. The genes are TRBV6-5 and TRBJ2-5; 10 bases align to TRBD1. V shed 5 bases, J shed 0 bases, and the junction held 3 bases outside the gene matches. The CDR3 is made up of 15 amino acids. Germline loops: CDR1 MNHEY, CDR2 SVGAGI. Here the CDR3 reads CASSRQGAYQETQYF. DNA of the CDR3: TGTGCCAGCAGTCGACAGGGGGCTTACCAAGAGACCCAGTACTTC.

This clone turned up a few times. Compared with germline, one end of the junction differs, possibly owing to a read error. V usage is TRBV30 and J usage is TRBJ2-1; D might be TRBD2 (5 bases). The CDR3 is made up of 12 amino acids. The V gene's germline CDR1 is GTSNPN and CDR2 SVGIG (reference sequence). The CDR3 sequence: CAWSVRPDGKVF. CDR3 bases: TGTGCCTGGAGTGTACGACCGGACGGGAAGGTCTTC.

The CDR3 DNA reads TGTGCCAGCAGCAGCGGGGCATACAATGAGCAGTTCTTC. Protein sequence: CASSSGAYNEQFF. This chain uses TRBV6-5 with TRBJ2-1; 7 bases align to TRBD2. CDR3 length: 13 residues. Trimming removed 6 bases from V and 4 bases from J; junction bases left unmatched: 3. Germline CDR1 and CDR2: MNHEY and SVGAGI.

The sample holds a few counts of this clone. This sequence joins TRBV27 and TRBJ2-3, with TRBD2 matching over 7 bases. This CDR3 is 14 amino acids long. From germline, CDR1 is MNHEY and CDR2 SMNVEV (reference sequence). With V trimmed by 5 bases and J by 6 bases, 8 bases remained unmatched. CDR3 in DNA: TGTGCCAGCAGTCGAGGCCGGGGGGTTGATACGCAGTATTTT. It translates to CASSRGRGVDTQYF.

The chain combines TRBV4-1 with TRBJ1-2; D not certain. From germline, CDR1 is MGHRA and CDR2 YSYEKL. The CDR3 is made up of 12 amino acids. V was shortened by 2 bases and J by 2 bases, with 3 bases between the two germline ends. CDR3 nucleotide sequence: TGCGCCAGCAGCCAACAGAACTATGGCTACACCTTC. Translation: CASSQQNYGYTF.

The chain employs TRBV2 and TRBJ2-7; possible D gene TRBD1, 5 bases. Per germline, CDR1 SNHLY and CDR2 FYNNEI. V was clipped by 7 bases and J by 13 bases, with 20 bases between them. This CDR3 is built from 12 residues. The CDR3 reads CASNPPGQGLYF. The CDR3 coding sequence is TGTGCCAGCAATCCCCCGGGCCAGGGCCTTTACTTC.

The chain is built from TRBV30 and TRBJ2-5; 11 bases align to TRBD2. The CDR3 sequence is 16 residues long. V lost 8 bases, J lost 0 bases, and 11 bases stayed unmatched. Germline V gene data show CDR1 as GTSNPN and CDR2 as SVGIG (reference sequence). The CDR3 here is CAPGGTSGGHQETQYF. The CDR3 coding sequence is TGTGCCCCCGGGGGAACTAGCGGGGGCCACCAAGAGACCCAGTACTTC.

V and J are TRBV5-4 and TRBJ2-7; D remains ambiguous. V dropped 4 bases and J dropped 6 bases, with 23 bases sitting between them. The germline V gene encodes CDR1 SGHNT and CDR2 YYREEE (reference sequence). This CDR3 is built from 16 residues. The CDR3 DNA reads as TGTGCCAGCAGCAATGAGGCGGTGCTAGAAGTAGCCGAGCAGTACTTC. This translates into CASSNEAVLEVAEQYF.

This chain joins TRBV21-1 and TRBJ2-7; the table's D call, TRBD1, has no DNA check behind it. TRBV21-1 is deemed a pseudogene. The CDR3 runs 15 residues. The CDR3 nucleotides read TGTGCCAGCAGCAAAGCCTCAGGGGGCAGCTACGAGCAGTACTTC. Encoded protein: CASSKASGGSYEQYF.

This sequence joins TRBV9 and TRBJ2-3; D remains unclear. Per the germline V gene, CDR1 is SGDLS and CDR2 is YYNGEE. V shed 1 base and J shed 0 bases, with 9 bases lying between them. This CDR3 comprises 15 residues. The CDR3 loop is CASSVLRTSTDTQYF. CDR3 nucleotide sequence: TGTGCCAGCAGCGTATTGAGAACTAGCACAGATACGCAGTATTTT.

V is TRBV29-1 and J is TRBJ1-3, with 9 nucleotides matching TRBD1. Looked up from germline, CDR1 is SQVTM and CDR2 is ANQGSEA. This CDR3 has 15 residues. J lost 3 bases, V lost 7 bases, and 10 bases had no gene match. CDR3 sequence (DNA): TGCAGCGCCCGGGACACAGGGGGCTTTGGAAACACCATATATTTT. This sequence encodes CSARDTGGFGNTIYF.

The rearrangement joins TRBV6-5 to TRBJ2-7, with D tentatively TRBD1 or TRBD2 (6 bases each). Trimming took 0 bases from V and 3 from J, leaving 9 bases between them. Germline V gene data show CDR1 as MNHEY and CDR2 as SVGAGI. The CDR3 totals 14 residues. The CDR3 loop reads CASSYSRGVYEQYF. CDR3 in DNA: TGTGCCAGCAGTTACTCGAGGGGGGTCTACGAGCAGTACTTC.

CDR3 in amino acids: CASSLQAMAETQYF. The CDR3 nucleotides are TGTGCCAGCAGCTTACAGGCCATGGCGGAGACCCAGTACTTC. The genes are TRBV7-2 and TRBJ2-5; unclear D gene. The germline V gene encodes CDR1 SGHTA and CDR2 FQGNSA. V lost 2 bases, J lost 5 bases, and 12 bases lay in between. The CDR3 runs to 14 residues.

This clone was counted a few times. The chain couples TRBV7-2 to TRBJ2-1; 7 nucleotides line up with TRBD2. Trimming removed 8 bases from V and 5 bases from J; junction bases left unmatched: 12. CDR1 and CDR2 from the germline V gene are SGHTA and FQGNSA. CDR3 length equals 15 residues. CDR3 region: CASSPSGGTDNEQFF. The CDR3 nucleotides read TGTGCCAGCTCCCCCTCCGGGGGGACCGACAATGAGCAGTTCTTC.

The CDR3 region is CASSTTGADTQYF. The DNA of the CDR3 is TGTGCCAGCAGTACGACAGGGGCAGATACGCAGTATTTT. This chain joins TRBV6-1 and TRBJ2-3, with 8 bases identical to TRBD1. J was trimmed by 4 bases and V by 5 bases; bases with no gene match: 2. The CDR3 loop spans 13 amino acids. Germline CDR1 MNHNS, CDR2 SASEGT.

The rearrangement uses TRBV6-5 and TRBJ1-2; tentative D call: TRBD1 (6 bases). CDR1 is MNHEY and CDR2 is SVGAGI in the germline V gene. The CDR3 totals 13 residues. The ends were cut back, 6 bases at V and 6 bases at J, with 14 bases in the middle. CDR3 coding DNA: TGTGCCAGCAGGAGGGACATAAGGGATGGCTACACCTTC. Translated: CASRRDIRDGYTF.

This clone showed up just a few times. The chain uses TRBV30 and TRBJ1-5, with TRBD1 matching over 7 bases. This CDR3 is built from 16 residues. With V trimmed by 2 bases and J by 4 bases, 11 bases remained unmatched. CDR1 and CDR2 (germline): GTSNPN, SVGIG (reference sequence). The CDR3 DNA follows: TGTGCCTGGAGTCGCGGTCCGGGACAGCGAAATCAGCCCCAGCATTTT. The encoded protein is CAWSRGPGQRNQPQHF.

This clone was picked up a small number of times. The genes are TRBV28 and TRBJ1-2; D may be TRBD1 (6 bases). The CDR3 is 14 amino acids. Trimming pared 4 bases from V and 3 bases from J, leaving 12 bases between. In germline, CDR1 is MDHEN, CDR2 SYDVKM. The CDR3 loop reads CASSSDRIYYGYTF. CDR3 nucleotides: TGTGCCAGCAGTTCTGACAGGATCTACTATGGCTACACCTTC.

This clone showed up just a few times. This chain links TRBV7-8 with TRBJ2-5, with TRBD2 matching over 14 bases. Losses at the gene ends were 4 bases for V and 4 bases for J; bases not matched to a gene: 11. CDR1 SGHVS and CDR2 FQNEAQ come from the germline V gene. This CDR3 has 18 residues. The CDR3 nucleotides are TGTGCCAGCAGCTCTCTGTCGGGACTAGCGGGGGAGGGAGAGACCCAGTACTTC. Translation gives CASSSLSGLAGEGETQYF.

V and J are TRBV2 and TRBJ1-5, with D tentatively TRBD1 (5 bases). The CDR3 has 15 amino acids. Trimming shortened V by 4 bases and J by 0 bases, and 10 bases separated the two germline ends. The V gene's germline CDR1 is SNHLY and CDR2 FYNNEI. CDR3 sequence reads: CASSVGTVSNQPQHF. The CDR3 DNA follows: TGTGCCAGCAGTGTGGGGACGGTTAGCAATCAGCCCCAGCATTTT.

The CDR3 loop is CASSKSGNEQFF. CDR3 coding DNA: TGTGCCAGCAGCAAATCTGGAAATGAGCAGTTCTTC. This chain connects TRBV21-1 to TRBJ2-1. TRBV21-1 is a listed pseudogene. The CDR3 length is 12 residues.

This chain uses TRBV27 with TRBJ2-3; the D gene is possibly TRBD2 (7 bases). The CDR3 consists of 17 residues. CDR1 is MNHEY and CDR2 is SMNVEV in the germline V gene (reference sequence). The germline V and J ends were trimmed by 5 bases and 3 bases, with 21 bases remaining between them. CDR3 DNA: TGTGCCAGCAGTCCCAATTTTGGGGCGGGGGCTACAGATACGCAGTATTTT. Amino acid sequence: CASSPNFGAGATDTQYF.

The chain uses TRBV7-2 and TRBJ2-1, with 8 bases lining up with TRBD1. The germline CDR1 and CDR2 sequences are SGHTA and FQGNSA. Trimming took 1 base from V and 12 from J; bases not matched to a gene: 11. This CDR3 contains 15 residues. CDR3 coding DNA: TGTGCCAGCAGCTTAGGCCTAGACAGGGGATACGGGCAGTTCTTC. This gives the protein CASSLGLDRGYGQFF.

This clone has a handful of counts. V gene TRBV30 combines with J gene TRBJ1-1; TRBD1 aligns across 7 bases. V lost 7 bases and J lost 6; bases outside the gene matches: 14. Germline V lookup: CDR1 GTSNPN, CDR2 SVGIG (reference sequence). The CDR3 is made up of 14 amino acids. CDR3 DNA sequence: TGTGCCTCTCGACAGGGAGGGGGTCTCGCTGAAGCTTTCTTT. Residues: CASRQGGGLAEAFF.